The present TCR beta chain was sequenced within a study of blood T cell repertoires in COVID-19. Study-level information: Spain, Italy and the United States supplied samples that represented acute and convalescent COVID-19. The analysed material was cDNA or gDNA that came from T cells, B-cell-depleted T cells, or PBMCs.

In the original analysis: Nucleated cell number was recorded as an estimate derived from reference gene primer amplification. Using immunoSEQ multiplex PCR, the repertoire was profiled, and TCRdb retains in-frame clones only, with some absent. V, J and clone size reflect that table, while D and trimming were determined from the DNA. The sample has roughly 200,000 clones, nearly 90% seen once. This clone is a singleton in its sample. Trimming removed 2 bases at V and 9 bases at J, with 14 bases between. The CDR3 has 14 residues. Per the germline V gene, CDR1 is MNHEY and CDR2 is SMNVEV (reference sequence).

The specimen was peripheral blood. This clonotype was obtained from a man in his forties or fifties with acute or convalescent COVID-19. The chain recombines TRBV27 with TRBJ2-1; no clear D gene. The CDR3 spells CASSLLGPVSEQFF. The CDR3 DNA reads as TGTGCCAGCAGTTTACTGGGCCCCGTTTCTGAGCAGTTCTTC.